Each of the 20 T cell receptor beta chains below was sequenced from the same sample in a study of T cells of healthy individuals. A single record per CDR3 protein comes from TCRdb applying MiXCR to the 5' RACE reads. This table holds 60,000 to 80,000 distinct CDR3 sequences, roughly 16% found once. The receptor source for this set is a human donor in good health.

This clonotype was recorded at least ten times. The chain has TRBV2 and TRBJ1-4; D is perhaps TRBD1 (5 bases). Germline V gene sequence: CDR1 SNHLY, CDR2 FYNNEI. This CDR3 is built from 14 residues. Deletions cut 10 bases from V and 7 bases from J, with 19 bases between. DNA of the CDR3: TGTGCCACCCTAACGGGGCCTGAGGGTGAAAAACTGTTTTTT. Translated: CATLTGPEGEKLFF.

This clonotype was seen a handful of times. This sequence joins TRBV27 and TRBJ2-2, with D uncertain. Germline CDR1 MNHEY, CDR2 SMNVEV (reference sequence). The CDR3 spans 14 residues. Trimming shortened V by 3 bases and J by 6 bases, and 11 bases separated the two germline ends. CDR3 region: CASSLGSSAGELFF. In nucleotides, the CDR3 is TGTGCCAGCAGTTTGGGCAGCTCGGCCGGGGAGCTGTTTTTT.

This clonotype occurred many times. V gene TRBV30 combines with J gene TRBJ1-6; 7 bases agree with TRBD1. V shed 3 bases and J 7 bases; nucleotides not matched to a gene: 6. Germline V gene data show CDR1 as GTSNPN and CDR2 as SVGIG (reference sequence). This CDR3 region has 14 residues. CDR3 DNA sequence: TGTGCCTGGAGGGCGGACAGGCAAAATTCACCCCTCCACTTT. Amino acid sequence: CAWRADRQNSPLHF.

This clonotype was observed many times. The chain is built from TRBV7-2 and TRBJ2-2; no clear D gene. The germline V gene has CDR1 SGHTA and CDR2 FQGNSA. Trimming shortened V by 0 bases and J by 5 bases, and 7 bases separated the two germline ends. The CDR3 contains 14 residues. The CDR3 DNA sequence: TGTGCCAGCAGCTTAGCGTTAAGGACCGGGGAGCTGTTTTTT. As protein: CASSLALRTGELFF. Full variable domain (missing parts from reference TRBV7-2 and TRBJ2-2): GAGVSQSPSNKVTEKGKDVELRCDPISGHTALYWYRQSLGQGLEFLIYFQGNSAPDKSGLPSDRFSAERTGGSVSTLTIQRTQQEDSAVYLCASSLALRTGELFFGEGSRLTVL.

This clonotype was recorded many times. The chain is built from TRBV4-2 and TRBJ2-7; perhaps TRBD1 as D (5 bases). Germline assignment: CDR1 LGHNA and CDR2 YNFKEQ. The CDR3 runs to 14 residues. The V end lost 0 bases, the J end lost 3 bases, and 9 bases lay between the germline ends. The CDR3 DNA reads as TGTGCCAGCAGCCAAGATCACAGGTACTACGAGCAGTACTTC. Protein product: CASSQDHRYYEQYF.

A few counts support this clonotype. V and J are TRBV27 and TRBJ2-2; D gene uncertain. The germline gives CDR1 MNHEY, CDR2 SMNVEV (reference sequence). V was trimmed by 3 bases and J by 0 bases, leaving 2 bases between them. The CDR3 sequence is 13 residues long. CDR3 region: CASSFSNTGELFF. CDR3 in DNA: TGTGCCAGCAGTTTCTCGAACACCGGGGAGCTGTTTTTT.

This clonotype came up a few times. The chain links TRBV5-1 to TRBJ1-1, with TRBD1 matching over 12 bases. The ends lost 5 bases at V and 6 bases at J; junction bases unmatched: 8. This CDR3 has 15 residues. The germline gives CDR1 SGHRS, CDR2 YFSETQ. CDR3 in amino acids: CASRMGQGAWAEAFF. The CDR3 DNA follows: TGCGCCAGCAGAATGGGACAGGGGGCCTGGGCTGAAGCTTTCTTT. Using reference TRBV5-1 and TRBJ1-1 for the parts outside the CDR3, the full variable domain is KAGVTQTPRYLIKTRGQQVTLSCSPISGHRSVSWYQQTPGQGLQFLFEYFSETQRNKGNFPGRFSGRQFSNSRSEMNVSTLELGDSALYLCASRMGQGAWAEAFFGQGTRLTVV.

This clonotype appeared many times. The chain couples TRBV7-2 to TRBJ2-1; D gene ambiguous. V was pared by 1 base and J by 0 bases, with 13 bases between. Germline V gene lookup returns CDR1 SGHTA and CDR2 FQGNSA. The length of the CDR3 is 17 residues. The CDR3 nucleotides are TGTGCCAGCAGCTTAGAGGCCGTTAAGAGCTCCTACAATGAGCAGTTCTTC. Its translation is CASSLEAVKSSYNEQFF.

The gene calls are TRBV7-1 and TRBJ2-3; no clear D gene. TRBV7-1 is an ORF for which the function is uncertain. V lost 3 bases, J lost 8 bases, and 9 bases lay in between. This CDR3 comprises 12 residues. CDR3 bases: TGTGCCAGCAGCTCTGCGATGGGTACGCAGTATTTT. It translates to CASSSAMGTQYF.

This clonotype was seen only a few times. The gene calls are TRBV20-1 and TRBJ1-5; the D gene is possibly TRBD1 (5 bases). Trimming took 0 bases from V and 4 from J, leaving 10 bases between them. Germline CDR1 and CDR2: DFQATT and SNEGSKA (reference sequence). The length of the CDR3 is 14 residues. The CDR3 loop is CSARDSGGNQPQHF. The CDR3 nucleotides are TGCAGTGCTAGAGATTCCGGGGGGAATCAGCCCCAGCATTTT.

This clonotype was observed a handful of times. The chain's CDR3 is CASSGMGQGYEQYF. The CDR3 nucleotides read TGTGCCAGCAGTGGAATGGGACAGGGGTACGAGCAGTACTTC. This chain uses TRBV6-1 with TRBJ2-7; TRBD1 matches at 10 bases. Germline trimming cut 4 bases from V and 4 bases from J; bases unmatched to any gene: 4. This CDR3 is 14 amino acids long. Germline assignment: CDR1 MNHNS and CDR2 SASEGT.

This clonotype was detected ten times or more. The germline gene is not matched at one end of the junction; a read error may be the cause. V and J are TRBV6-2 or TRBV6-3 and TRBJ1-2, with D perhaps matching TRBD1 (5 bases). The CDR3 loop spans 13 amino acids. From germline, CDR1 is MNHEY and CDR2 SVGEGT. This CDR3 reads CASSRDTGTDDVF. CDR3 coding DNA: TGTGCCAGCAGTCGAGACACCGGGACGGACGACGTATTC.

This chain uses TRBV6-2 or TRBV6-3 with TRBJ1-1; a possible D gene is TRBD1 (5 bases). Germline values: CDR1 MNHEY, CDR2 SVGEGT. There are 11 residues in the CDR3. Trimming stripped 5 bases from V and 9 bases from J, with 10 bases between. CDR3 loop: CASSSRAQAFF. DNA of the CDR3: TGTGCCAGCAGTAGCAGGGCTCAAGCTTTCTTT.

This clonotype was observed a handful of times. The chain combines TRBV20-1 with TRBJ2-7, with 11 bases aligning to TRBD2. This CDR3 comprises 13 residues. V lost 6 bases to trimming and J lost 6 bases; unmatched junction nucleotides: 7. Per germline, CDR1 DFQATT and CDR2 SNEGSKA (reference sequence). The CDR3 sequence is CSATFLAGGEQYF. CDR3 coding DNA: TGCAGTGCCACTTTTCTAGCGGGAGGCGAGCAGTACTTC.

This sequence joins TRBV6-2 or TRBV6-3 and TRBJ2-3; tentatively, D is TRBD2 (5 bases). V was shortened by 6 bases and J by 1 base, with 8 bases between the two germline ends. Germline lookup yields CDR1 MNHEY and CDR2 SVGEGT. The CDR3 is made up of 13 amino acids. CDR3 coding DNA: TGTGCCAGCAGGCCCGGGGGCACAGATACGCAGTATTTT. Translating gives CASRPGGTDTQYF.

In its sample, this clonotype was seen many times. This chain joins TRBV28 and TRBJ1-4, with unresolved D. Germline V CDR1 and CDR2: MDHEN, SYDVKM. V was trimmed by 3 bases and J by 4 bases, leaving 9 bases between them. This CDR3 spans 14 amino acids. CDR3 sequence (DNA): TGTGCCAGCAGTTTGGGCGGCCTTAATGAAAAACTGTTTTTT. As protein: CASSLGGLNEKLFF.

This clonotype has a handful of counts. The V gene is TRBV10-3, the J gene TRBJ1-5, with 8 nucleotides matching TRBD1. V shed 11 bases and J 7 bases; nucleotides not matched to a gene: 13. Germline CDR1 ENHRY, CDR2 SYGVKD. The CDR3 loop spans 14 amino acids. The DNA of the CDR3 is TGTGCCGTACGGGACAACAGGGGGAGGCAGCCCCAGCATTTT. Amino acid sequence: CAVRDNRGRQPQHF.

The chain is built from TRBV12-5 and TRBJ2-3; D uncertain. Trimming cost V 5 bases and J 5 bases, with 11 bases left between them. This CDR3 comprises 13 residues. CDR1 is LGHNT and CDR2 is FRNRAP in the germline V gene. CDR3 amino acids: CASGPPDGDTQYF. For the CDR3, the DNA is TGTGCTAGTGGTCCCCCGGACGGAGATACGCAGTATTTT.

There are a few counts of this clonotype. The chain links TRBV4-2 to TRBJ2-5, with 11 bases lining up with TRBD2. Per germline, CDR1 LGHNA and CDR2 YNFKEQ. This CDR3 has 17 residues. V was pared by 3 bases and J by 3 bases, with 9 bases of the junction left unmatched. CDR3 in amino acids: CASSHTGGSGREETQYF. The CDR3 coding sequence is TGTGCCAGCAGCCATACGGGAGGTAGCGGGAGGGAAGAGACCCAGTACTTC.

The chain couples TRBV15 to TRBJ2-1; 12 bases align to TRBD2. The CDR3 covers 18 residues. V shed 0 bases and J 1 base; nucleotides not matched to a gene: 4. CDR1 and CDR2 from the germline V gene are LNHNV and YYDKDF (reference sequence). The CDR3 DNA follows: TGTGCCACCAGCAGAGATAAACTAGCGGGGGGATCCTACAATGAGCAGTTCTTC. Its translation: CATSRDKLAGGSYNEQFF.